These T cell receptor beta chains were read from a single sample in a study of blood T cell repertoires in COVID-19. The assay was immunoSEQ multiplex PCR, and TCRdb's table has in-frame clones only and misses some. The table has over 120,000 clones, approximately 89% seen once. Material for sequencing was peripheral blood. The receptors were gathered from a human donor in a cohort sampled during active COVID-19. CDR3s include the opening cysteine and the closing phenylalanine or tryptophan. Fields, in order: J gene, D gene, V gene, clone size, CDR3 DNA, CDR3 protein. A D gene is named only where the DNA matches it firmly. The size of a clone is reported for some rows only, either as once, few or many, or as a class for expanded clones.

j_gene: TRBJ1-2
d_gene: TRBD1
v_gene: TRBV6-5
abundance: NA
CDR3nt: TGTGCCAGCAGTTACGGGACAGGGGGACAGGGCGGCTACACCTTC
CDR3aa: CASSYGTGGQGGYTF

j_gene: TRBJ2-7
d_gene: NA
v_gene: TRBV25-1
abundance: NA
CDR3nt: TGTGCCAGCAGTGTCTACTACGAGCAGTACTTC
CDR3aa: CASSVYYEQYF

j_gene: TRBJ2-3
d_gene: NA
v_gene: TRBV11-2
abundance: NA
CDR3nt: TGTGCCAGCACTGGGGCTCTCACAGATACGCAGTATTTT
CDR3aa: CASTGALTDTQYF

j_gene: TRBJ2-4
d_gene: TRBD2
v_gene: TRBV4-2
abundance: NA
CDR3nt: TGTGCCAGCAGCCAAGATTGGGCGAGCGGGGGGGCAGACATTCAGTACTTC
CDR3aa: CASSQDWASGGADIQYF

j_gene: TRBJ2-5
d_gene: NA
v_gene: TRBV11-2
abundance: NA
CDR3nt: TGTGCCAGCAGCTCAGACATTTTTCAAGAGACCCAGTACTTC
CDR3aa: CASSSDIFQETQYF

j_gene: TRBJ1-6
d_gene: NA
v_gene: TRBV2
abundance: NA
CDR3nt: TGTGCCAGTAGGACAGTTTATAATTCACCCCTCCACTTT
CDR3aa: CASRTVYNSPLHF

j_gene: TRBJ2-7
d_gene: NA
v_gene: TRBV7-8
abundance: NA
CDR3nt: TGTGCCAGCAGCTTAGGAGCGAGCTCCTACGAGCAGTACTTC
CDR3aa: CASSLGASSYEQYF

j_gene: TRBJ1-4
d_gene: NA
v_gene: TRBV5-4
abundance: NA
CDR3nt: TGTGCCAGCAGCCAAACAGGGTCTAATGAAAAACTGTTTTTT
CDR3aa: CASSQTGSNEKLFF

j_gene: TRBJ1-5
d_gene: NA
v_gene: TRBV12-3/TRBV12-4
abundance: NA
CDR3nt: TGTGCCAGCAGCCGGGAGTCTCCGCAGCCCCAGCATTTT
CDR3aa: CASSRESPQPQHF

j_gene: TRBJ1-2
d_gene: NA
v_gene: TRBV5-6
abundance: NA
CDR3nt: TGTGCCAGCACCGCCCGGGATTCCTTAAACTATGGCTACACCTTC
CDR3aa: CASTARDSLNYGYTF

j_gene: TRBJ1-1
d_gene: NA
v_gene: TRBV29-1
abundance: NA
CDR3nt: TGCAGCGTGGCGGTGGGAGGCGACACTGAAGCTTTCTTT
CDR3aa: CSVAVGGDTEAFF

j_gene: TRBJ2-5
d_gene: TRBD2
v_gene: TRBV7-2
abundance: once
CDR3nt: TGTGCCAGCAGCTCCCCGCTGGGACTAGCGGAAGAGACCCAGTACTTC
CDR3aa: CASSSPLGLAEETQYF

j_gene: TRBJ1-1
d_gene: NA
v_gene: TRBV6-5
abundance: NA
CDR3nt: TGTGCCAGCAGTTACTCCACTTTCCCGAACACTGAAGCTTTCTTT
CDR3aa: CASSYSTFPNTEAFF

j_gene: TRBJ1-2
d_gene: NA
v_gene: TRBV25-1
abundance: NA
CDR3nt: TGTGCCAGCAGTGACAGGGATGGCTACACCTTC
CDR3aa: CASSDRDGYTF

j_gene: TRBJ2-7
d_gene: NA
v_gene: TRBV5-4
abundance: few
CDR3nt: TGTGCCAGCAGCACAGACAGGTACGAGCAGTACTTC
CDR3aa: CASSTDRYEQYF

j_gene: TRBJ1-1
d_gene: NA
v_gene: TRBV7-9
abundance: NA
CDR3nt: TGTGCCAGCAGCCATAGGGAGTTGCCTGAAGCTTTCTTT
CDR3aa: CASSHRELPEAFF

j_gene: TRBJ2-1
d_gene: NA
v_gene: TRBV29-1
abundance: NA
CDR3nt: TGCAGCGTTGGTCGTGGGAGGTCCTACAATGAGCAGTTCTTC
CDR3aa: CSVGRGRSYNEQFF

j_gene: TRBJ2-7
d_gene: NA
v_gene: TRBV4-3
abundance: NA
CDR3nt: TGCGCCAGCAGCCAGAGAGTGGCCTACGAGCAGTACTTC
CDR3aa: CASSQRVAYEQYF

j_gene: TRBJ1-2
d_gene: NA
v_gene: TRBV3-1/TRBV3-2
abundance: NA
CDR3nt: TGTGCCAGCAGCCAACCCGAGCACAGGGCTCACTATGGCTACACCTTC
CDR3aa: CASSQPEHRAHYGYTF

j_gene: TRBJ2-3
d_gene: NA
v_gene: TRBV6-6
abundance: NA
CDR3nt: TGTGCCAGCAGTTACTCGGACAGTGGATTCACAGATACGCAGTATTTT
CDR3aa: CASSYSDSGFTDTQYF

j_gene: TRBJ1-5
d_gene: NA
v_gene: TRBV27
abundance: NA
CDR3nt: TGTGCCAGCAGTTTATCATCAGATCAGCCCCAGCATTTT
CDR3aa: CASSLSSDQPQHF

j_gene: TRBJ2-7
d_gene: TRBD1
v_gene: TRBV10-3
abundance: NA
CDR3nt: TGTGCCATCAGTGATGGACAGGATAGTGGCGAGCAGTACTTC
CDR3aa: CAISDGQDSGEQYF

j_gene: TRBJ1-1
d_gene: NA
v_gene: TRBV12-3/TRBV12-4
abundance: many
CDR3nt: TGTGCCAGCAGTTTTCGGTTAGCGACTGAAGCTTTCTTT
CDR3aa: CASSFRLATEAFF

j_gene: TRBJ1-1
d_gene: TRBD1
v_gene: TRBV27
abundance: NA
CDR3nt: TGTGCCAGCAGTGAGAGGACAGGGGAGGTACCTGAAGCTTTCTTT
CDR3aa: CASSERTGEVPEAFF

j_gene: TRBJ2-5
d_gene: TRBD2
v_gene: TRBV9
abundance: NA
CDR3nt: TGTGCCAGCAGCGTAGCTAGCGGGGTACAAGAGACCCAGTACTTC
CDR3aa: CASSVASGVQETQYF

j_gene: TRBJ1-2
d_gene: TRBD1
v_gene: TRBV5-1
abundance: NA
CDR3nt: TGCGCCAGCAGCTTAGACAGGGGGCTAGAGGGCTACACCTTC
CDR3aa: CASSLDRGLEGYTF

j_gene: TRBJ1-2
d_gene: NA
v_gene: TRBV19
abundance: NA
CDR3nt: TGTGCCAGTAGTAATGATCAGGGGAATGACTATGGCTACACCTTC
CDR3aa: CASSNDQGNDYGYTF

j_gene: TRBJ1-2
d_gene: NA
v_gene: TRBV7-9
abundance: NA
CDR3nt: TGTGCCAGCAGCCCTAGTAGGGGATCAGGGTGGGACTATGGCTACACCTTC
CDR3aa: CASSPSRGSGWDYGYTF

j_gene: TRBJ2-7
d_gene: TRBD2
v_gene: TRBV5-4
abundance: NA
CDR3nt: TGTGCCAGCAGCACAAAGACTAGCGGAGGCGAGCAGTACTTC
CDR3aa: CASSTKTSGGEQYF

j_gene: TRBJ1-5
d_gene: NA
v_gene: TRBV5-1
abundance: NA
CDR3nt: TGCGCCAGCAGCTTGACGGCGGATCAGCCCCAGCATTTT
CDR3aa: CASSLTADQPQHF

j_gene: TRBJ2-3
d_gene: TRBD1
v_gene: TRBV2
abundance: NA
CDR3nt: TGTGCCAGCAGCCGACCAGGACAGGGTGTCGATACGCAGTATTTT
CDR3aa: CASSRPGQGVDTQYF

j_gene: TRBJ2-7
d_gene: TRBD2
v_gene: TRBV4-1
abundance: many
CDR3nt: TGCGCCAGCAGCCCGATGACTAGCGGGGGGCTCACCTCCTACGAGCAGTACTTC
CDR3aa: CASSPMTSGGLTSYEQYF

j_gene: TRBJ1-2
d_gene: NA
v_gene: TRBV5-4
abundance: NA
CDR3nt: TGTGCCAGCAGCTTGGACCCGAGGGGGGAGGGCGGCTACACCTTC
CDR3aa: CASSLDPRGEGGYTF

j_gene: TRBJ1-2
d_gene: NA
v_gene: TRBV6-5
abundance: NA
CDR3nt: TGTGCCAGCACCCCGGGGTCCCGCTATGGCTACACCTTC
CDR3aa: CASTPGSRYGYTF

j_gene: TRBJ2-1
d_gene: TRBD2
v_gene: TRBV19
abundance: NA
CDR3nt: TGTGCCAGTAGTAATAAGGCGGGGGGGCATGGGGAGCAGTTCTTC
CDR3aa: CASSNKAGGHGEQFF

j_gene: TRBJ1-2
d_gene: NA
v_gene: TRBV6-5
abundance: NA
CDR3nt: TGTGCCAGCAGGAGGGCCACTACCTATGGCTACACCTTC
CDR3aa: CASRRATTYGYTF

j_gene: TRBJ2-1
d_gene: NA
v_gene: TRBV5-1
abundance: NA
CDR3nt: TGCGCCAGCAGCATCCAGACAGAGAATGAGCAGTTCTTC
CDR3aa: CASSIQTENEQFF

j_gene: TRBJ1-2
d_gene: TRBD1
v_gene: TRBV19
abundance: NA
CDR3nt: TGTGCCAGTAGTATAGGGACAGGGCCCTATGGCTACACCTTC
CDR3aa: CASSIGTGPYGYTF

j_gene: TRBJ1-5
d_gene: NA
v_gene: TRBV5-6
abundance: NA
CDR3nt: TGTGCCAGCAGCAGATCGGGAGGGGGGAGTCAGCCCCAGCATTTT
CDR3aa: CASSRSGGGSQPQHF

j_gene: TRBJ2-1
d_gene: NA
v_gene: TRBV4-1
abundance: NA
CDR3nt: TGCGCCAGCAGCCAAGTCGTAAAACCGGTTGAGCAGTTCTTC
CDR3aa: CASSQVVKPVEQFF

j_gene: TRBJ2-3
d_gene: NA
v_gene: TRBV10-2
abundance: once
CDR3nt: TGCGCCATCGCAGGTGGCGCGGGGGCCCTCACAGATACGCAGTATTTT
CDR3aa: CAIAGGAGALTDTQYF

j_gene: TRBJ2-3
d_gene: TRBD2
v_gene: TRBV7-3
abundance: NA
CDR3nt: TGTGCCAGCAGCTTAGGACTAGCGGGGGGATCAGATACGCAGTATTTT
CDR3aa: CASSLGLAGGSDTQYF

j_gene: TRBJ1-2
d_gene: TRBD1
v_gene: TRBV27
abundance: NA
CDR3nt: TGTGCCAGCCAGGGGGGTTTAGTCTTGTACACCTTC
CDR3aa: CASQGGLVLYTF

j_gene: TRBJ1-2
d_gene: NA
v_gene: TRBV19
abundance: once
CDR3nt: TGTGCCAGTCCCGGAGGGTCCTATGGCTACACCTTC
CDR3aa: CASPGGSYGYTF

j_gene: TRBJ1-5
d_gene: TRBD1
v_gene: TRBV27
abundance: NA
CDR3nt: TGTGCCAGCAGTCCACGGACAGGTTATAGCAATCAGCCCCAGCATTTT
CDR3aa: CASSPRTGYSNQPQHF

j_gene: TRBJ2-5
d_gene: NA
v_gene: TRBV29-1
abundance: NA
CDR3nt: TGCAGCGGCCGGCGGCAGCAAGAGACCCAGTACTTC
CDR3aa: CSGRRQQETQYF

j_gene: TRBJ2-2
d_gene: TRBD2
v_gene: TRBV7-8
abundance: NA
CDR3nt: TGTGCCAGCAGCTTAGGCAGCGGGGGAAACACCGGGGAGCTGTTTTTT
CDR3aa: CASSLGSGGNTGELFF